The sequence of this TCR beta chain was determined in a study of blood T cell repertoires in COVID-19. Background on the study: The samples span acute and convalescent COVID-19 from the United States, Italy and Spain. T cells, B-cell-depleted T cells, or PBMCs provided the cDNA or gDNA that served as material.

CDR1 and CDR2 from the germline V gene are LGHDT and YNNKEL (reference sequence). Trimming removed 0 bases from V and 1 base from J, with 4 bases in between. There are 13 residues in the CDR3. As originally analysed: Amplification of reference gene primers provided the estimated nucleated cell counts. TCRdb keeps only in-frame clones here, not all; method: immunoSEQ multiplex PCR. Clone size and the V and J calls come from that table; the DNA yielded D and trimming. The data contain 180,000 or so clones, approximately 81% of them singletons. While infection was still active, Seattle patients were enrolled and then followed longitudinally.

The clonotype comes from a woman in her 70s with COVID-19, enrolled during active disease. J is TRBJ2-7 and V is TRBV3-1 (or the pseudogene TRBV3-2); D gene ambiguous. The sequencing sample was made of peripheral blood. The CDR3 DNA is TGTGCCAGCAGCCAAGAGAGGTCCTACGAGCAGTACTTC. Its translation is CASSQERSYEQYF.